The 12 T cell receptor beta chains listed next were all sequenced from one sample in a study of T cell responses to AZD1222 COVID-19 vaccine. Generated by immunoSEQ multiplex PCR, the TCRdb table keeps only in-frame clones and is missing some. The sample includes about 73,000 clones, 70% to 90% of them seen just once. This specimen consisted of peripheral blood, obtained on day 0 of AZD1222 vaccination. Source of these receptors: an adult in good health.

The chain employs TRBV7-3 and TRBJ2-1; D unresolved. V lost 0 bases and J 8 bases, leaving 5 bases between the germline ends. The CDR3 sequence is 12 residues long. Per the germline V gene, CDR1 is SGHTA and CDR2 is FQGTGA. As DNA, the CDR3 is TGTGCCAGCAGCTTAACTGAATATGAGCAGTTCTTC. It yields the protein CASSLTEYEQFF.

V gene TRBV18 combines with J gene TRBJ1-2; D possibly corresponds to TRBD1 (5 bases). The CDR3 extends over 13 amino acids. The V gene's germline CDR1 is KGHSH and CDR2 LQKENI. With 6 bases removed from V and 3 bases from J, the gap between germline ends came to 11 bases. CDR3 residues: CASSQTEYYGYTF. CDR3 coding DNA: TGTGCCAGCTCCCAGACAGAATACTATGGCTACACCTTC.

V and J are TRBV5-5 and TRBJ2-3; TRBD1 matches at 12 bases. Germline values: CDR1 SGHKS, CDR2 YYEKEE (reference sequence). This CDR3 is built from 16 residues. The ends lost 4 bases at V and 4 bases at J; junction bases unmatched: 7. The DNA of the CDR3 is TGTGCCAGCAGCCGGTCCGGGACAGGGGGCGCAGATACGCAGTATTTT. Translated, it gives CASSRSGTGGADTQYF.

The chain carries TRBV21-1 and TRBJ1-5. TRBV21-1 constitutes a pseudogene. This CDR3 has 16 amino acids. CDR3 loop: CASSNDSAGEDQPQHF. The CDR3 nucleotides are TGTGCCAGCAGCAATGATTCGGCGGGGGAGGATCAGCCCCAGCATTTT.

The CDR3 nucleotides are TGTGCCAGCAGTCTTGGACAGGGGTTTCGCACTGAAGCTTTCTTT. It is translated as CASSLGQGFRTEAFF. This chain joins TRBV28 and TRBJ1-1; 9 nucleotides align to TRBD1. From germline, CDR1 is MDHEN and CDR2 SYDVKM. The CDR3 is 15 residues long. With 5 bases clipped from V and 4 bases from J, the junction kept 8 bases outside the gene matches.

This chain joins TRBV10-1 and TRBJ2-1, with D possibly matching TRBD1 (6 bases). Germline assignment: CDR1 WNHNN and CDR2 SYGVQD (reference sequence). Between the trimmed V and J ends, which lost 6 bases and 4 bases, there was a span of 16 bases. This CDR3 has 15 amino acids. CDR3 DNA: TGCGCCAGCAGCTCAGGACAGTCCGGTTACAATGAGCAGTTCTTC. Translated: CASSSGQSGYNEQFF.

CDR3 nucleotide sequence: TGTGCCAGTAGGGGCAGGTCCTACGAGCAGTACTTC. Its protein product is CASRGRSYEQYF. The chain couples TRBV19 to TRBJ2-7; D remains unclear. Per germline, CDR1 LNHDA and CDR2 SQIVND (reference sequence). The CDR3 contains 12 residues. Trimming left V 6 bases short and J 1 base short, with 7 bases between. Looking up the rest from reference TRBV19 and TRBJ2-7 gives the full variable domain: DGGITQSPKYLFRKEGQNVTLSCEQNLNHDAMYWYRQDPGQGLRLIYYSQIVNDFQKGDIAEGYSVSREKKESFPLTVTSAQKNPTAFYLCASRGRSYEQYFGPGTRLTVT.

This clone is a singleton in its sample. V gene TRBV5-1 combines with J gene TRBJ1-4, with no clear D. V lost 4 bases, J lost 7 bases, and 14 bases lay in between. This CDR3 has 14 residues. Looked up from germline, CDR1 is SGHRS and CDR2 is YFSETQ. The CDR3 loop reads CASSPLVEGEKLFF. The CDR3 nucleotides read TGCGCCAGCAGCCCCTTGGTGGAGGGTGAAAAACTGTTTTTT.

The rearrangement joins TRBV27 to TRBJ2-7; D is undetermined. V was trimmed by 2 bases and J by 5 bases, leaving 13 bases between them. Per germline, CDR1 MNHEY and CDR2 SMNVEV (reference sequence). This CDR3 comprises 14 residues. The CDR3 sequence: CASSLTWESDEQYF. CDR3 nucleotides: TGTGCCAGCAGTTTAACCTGGGAATCCGACGAGCAGTACTTC.

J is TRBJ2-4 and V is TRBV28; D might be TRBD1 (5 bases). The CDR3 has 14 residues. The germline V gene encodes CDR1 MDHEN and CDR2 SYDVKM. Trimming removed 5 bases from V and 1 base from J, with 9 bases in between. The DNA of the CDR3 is TGTGCCAGCAGTAAGGACACGGCCAAAAACATTCAGTACTTC. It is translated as CASSKDTAKNIQYF.

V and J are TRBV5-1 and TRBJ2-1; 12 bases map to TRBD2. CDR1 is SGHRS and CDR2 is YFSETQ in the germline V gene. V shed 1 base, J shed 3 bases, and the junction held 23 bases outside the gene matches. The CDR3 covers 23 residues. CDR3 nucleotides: TGCGCCAGCAGCTTGAGTTTGAGGTTAGAACTAGCGGGAGGCCAATCCAACTACAATGAGCAGTTCTTC. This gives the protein CASSLSLRLELAGGQSNYNEQFF.

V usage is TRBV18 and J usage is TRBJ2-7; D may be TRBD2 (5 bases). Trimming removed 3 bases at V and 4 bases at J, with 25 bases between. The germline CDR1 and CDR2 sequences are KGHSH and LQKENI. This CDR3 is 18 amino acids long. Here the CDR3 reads CASSPLGSGKKLGYEQYF. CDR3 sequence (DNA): TGTGCCAGCTCACCCTTGGGTTCGGGGAAAAAACTTGGGTACGAGCAGTACTTC.